This T cell receptor (beta chain) was sequenced during a study of T cell responses to AZD1222 COVID-19 vaccine. Study-wide results and limits: Females made up more of the donors, who were largely white British, and clonal diversity may have come out too low.

This clone was counted a few times. Its antigen is currently unknown. The CDR3 runs 15 residues. Unmatched junction bases numbered 7, after V lost 4 bases and J lost 5 bases. Germline CDR1 reads SGHTA; CDR2 reads FQGNSA. Profiling relied on immunoSEQ multiplex PCR, and the TCRdb table lists in-frame clones only, not all of them. The table records 85,000 to 100,000 clones, 86% of them present only once. The receptor was derived from an adult in good health. Sequenced here: peripheral blood, sampled on day 0 of AZD1222 vaccination. This chain connects TRBV7-2 to TRBJ2-2, with 7 bases matching TRBD2. This CDR3 is CASSSQGRVTGELFF. For the CDR3, the DNA is TGTGCCAGCAGCTCCCAAGGGAGGGTGACCGGGGAGCTGTTTTTT. The full variable domain, in which reference TRBV7-2 and TRBJ2-2 provide the parts outside the CDR3, is GAGVSQSPSNKVTEKGKDVELRCDPISGHTALYWYRQSLGQGLEFLIYFQGNSAPDKSGLPSDRFSAERTGGSVSTLTIQRTQQEDSAVYLCASSSQGRVTGELFFGEGSRLTVL.